This TCR beta chain was captured in a study of T cells in Graves' hyperthyroidism and ophthalmopathy. RNA transcripts were the template for amplifying TCR beta CDR3 regions. The TCR CDR3 first-round RT-PCR relied on the HTBI primer set. A single record per CDR3 protein comes from TCRdb applying MiXCR to the multiplex PCR reads. The table has hundreds of thousands of distinct CDR3 sequences, 40% to 55% seen once. In the case of this clonotype: Antigen specificity is unknown.

Germline-derived CDR1 and CDR2 are MGHDK and SYGVNS. Trimming took 7 bases from V and 6 from J, leaving 9 bases between them. The CDR3 is 12 amino acids. Notes on the study in general: The model identified upcoming ophthalmopathy a median 6.5 months ahead of onset.

Patients aged 18 to 65 had newly diagnosed hyperthyroidism that had lasted under 2 months. The sequenced sample consisted of peripheral blood or thyroid tissue (not recorded which). The chain couples TRBV25-1 to TRBJ2-2; TRBD1 is a possible D gene (5 bases). The receptor comes from a woman aged 18-30 years with Graves' hyperthyroidism. As DNA, the CDR3 is TGTGCCAGCAAACAGGTGCCCGGGGAGCTGTTTTTT. Encoded protein: CASKQVPGELFF.